What follows are 32 T cell receptor beta chains derived from one specimen sequenced in a study of T cell changes during pregnancy in multiple sclerosis. Profiled with immunoSEQ multiplex PCR; TCRdb holds only in-frame clones, not every one. This table holds 26,000 or so clones, approximately 92% found once. Source: CD8+ T cells from peripheral blood mononuclear cells, taken in the second trimester of pregnancy. These receptors all stem from a female donor with multiple sclerosis, enrolled in a pregnancy study.

V is TRBV5-1 and J is TRBJ1-5, with TRBD1 identical over 8 bases. Germline CDR1 and CDR2: SGHRS and YFSETQ. The CDR3 is made up of 14 amino acids. V was clipped by 4 bases and J by 5 bases; unmatched bases: 5. CDR3 protein: CASSPGQGHQPQHF. CDR3 in DNA: TGCGCCAGCAGCCCAGGACAGGGTCATCAGCCCCAGCATTTT.

The J gene is TRBJ2-3, the V gene TRBV29-1; 16 positions agree with TRBD2. The CDR3 consists of 14 residues. J gave up 7 bases and V 6 bases, and 4 bases lay outside the gene matches. The V gene's germline CDR1 is SQVTM and CDR2 ANQGSEA. CDR3 DNA: TGCAGCGTCGGGGGACTAGCGGGAGGGAATACGCAGTATTTT. Protein: CSVGGLAGGNTQYF.

The J gene is TRBJ2-1, the V gene TRBV10-3; a weak D match, TRBD2 (5 bases). Germline lookup yields CDR1 ENHRY and CDR2 SYGVKD. Trimming stripped 3 bases from V and 6 bases from J, with 6 bases between. The CDR3 contains 12 residues. CDR3 loop: CAISDLANEQFF. The CDR3 DNA reads as TGTGCCATCAGTGATCTAGCCAATGAGCAGTTCTTC.

V is TRBV2 and J is TRBJ2-1; perhaps TRBD2 as D (5 bases). V dropped 9 bases and J dropped 5 bases, with 17 bases sitting between them. The CDR3 has 14 amino acids. Germline V gene lookup returns CDR1 SNHLY and CDR2 FYNNEI. The CDR3 DNA is TGTGCCAGGTCCGGGTGGGAGCTCGACAATGAGCAGTTCTTC. Protein sequence: CARSGWELDNEQFF.

This clone was seen once. J is TRBJ1-5 and V is TRBV27; 7 nucleotides agree with TRBD1. CDR3 length: 13 residues. V was pared by 6 bases and J by 7 bases, with 6 bases of the junction left unmatched. CDR1 and CDR2 from the germline V gene are MNHEY and SMNVEV (reference sequence). The CDR3 DNA sequence: TGTGCCAGCAGCCAGGGGGTCGGACAGCCCCAGCATTTT. This gives the protein CASSQGVGQPQHF.

The J gene is TRBJ2-7, the V gene TRBV11-2; perhaps TRBD2 as D (5 bases). Germline V gene data show CDR1 as SGHAT and CDR2 as FQNNGV. The CDR3 has 12 amino acids. Between the trimmed V and J ends, which lost 4 bases and 4 bases, there was a span of 8 bases. CDR3 region: CASSSERYEQYF. The CDR3 DNA follows: TGTGCCAGCAGCTCGGAGCGGTACGAGCAGTACTTC.

V usage is TRBV28 and J usage is TRBJ1-1; D remains unclear. The CDR3 consists of 14 residues. Germline CDR1 and CDR2: MDHEN and SYDVKM. V dropped 3 bases and J dropped 5 bases, with 13 bases sitting between them. The CDR3 loop is CASSFRGGKTEAFF. The CDR3 DNA is TGTGCCAGCAGTTTTAGAGGAGGGAAGACTGAAGCTTTCTTT.

The chain couples TRBV29-1 to TRBJ1-1; D is perhaps TRBD1 (5 bases). The CDR3 runs to 14 residues. CDR1 is SQVTM, CDR2 ANQGSEA, per germline. With 6 bases removed from V and 3 bases from J, the gap between germline ends came to 17 bases. For the CDR3, the DNA is TGCAGCGTGCCAAGAGAGGTCAGGGACACTGAAGCTTTCTTT. Its translation is CSVPREVRDTEAFF.

The genes are TRBV7-2 and TRBJ2-7, with D hard to call. V was cut by 5 bases and J by 6 bases, with 14 bases left in between. CDR1 SGHTA and CDR2 FQGNSA come from the germline V gene. The CDR3 is 13 residues long. The CDR3 protein is CASSPLDLLEQYF. In DNA form, the CDR3 reads TGTGCCAGCAGCCCCCTAGACCTGCTCGAGCAGTACTTC.

The J gene is TRBJ1-4, the V gene TRBV7-9, with TRBD1 matching over 8 bases. J was trimmed by 6 bases and V by 4 bases; bases with no gene match: 7. Germline CDR1 and CDR2: SEHNR and FQNEAQ (reference sequence). The CDR3 totals 15 residues. In DNA, the CDR3 is TGTGCCAGCAGCTCCCCCGGGACAGGACATGAAAAACTGTTTTTT. Protein product: CASSSPGTGHEKLFF.

V gene TRBV28 combines with J gene TRBJ1-4; TRBD1 matches 7 bases. Per the germline V gene, CDR1 is MDHEN and CDR2 is SYDVKM. Trimming removed 1 base from V and 0 bases from J; junction bases left unmatched: 2. The CDR3 is 16 residues long. CDR3 coding DNA: TGTGCCAGCAGTTTATACAGGGGTGCAACTAATGAAAAACTGTTTTTT. This gives the protein CASSLYRGATNEKLFF.

This clone was seen once. The gene calls are TRBV4-3 and TRBJ2-2, with D possibly being TRBD1 (5 bases). Looked up from germline, CDR1 is LGHNA and CDR2 is YSLEER. CDR3 length equals 17 residues. V was clipped by 0 bases and J by 0 bases, with 11 bases between them. The CDR3 DNA sequence: TGCGCCAGCAGCCAAGATGCAGGGTCTGCGAACACCGGGGAGCTGTTTTTT. Translating it yields CASSQDAGSANTGELFF.

This sequence joins TRBV5-1 and TRBJ2-7; the D gene is possibly TRBD2 (5 bases). The germline V gene encodes CDR1 SGHRS and CDR2 YFSETQ. The ends were cut back, 0 bases at V and 2 bases at J, with 12 bases in the middle. The CDR3 sequence is 15 residues long. The CDR3 is CASSLEPSRTYEQYF. The CDR3 DNA sequence: TGCGCCAGCAGCTTGGAGCCTAGCCGGACCTACGAGCAGTACTTC.

The chain has TRBV5-6 and TRBJ2-5, with 8 bases matching TRBD2. CDR1 is SGHDT, CDR2 YYEEEE, per germline. V lost 2 bases to trimming and J lost 1 base; unmatched junction nucleotides: 4. This CDR3 spans 15 amino acids. CDR3 loop: CASSLKTSAQETQYF. CDR3 nucleotide sequence: TGTGCCAGCAGCTTAAAGACTAGCGCCCAAGAGACCCAGTACTTC.

This chain links TRBV19 with TRBJ2-3, with 9 positions matching TRBD1. The CDR3 contains 15 residues. The junction had 9 bases not matched to a gene; V was cut back by 1 base and J by 10 bases. Per the germline V gene, CDR1 is LNHDA and CDR2 is SQIVND (reference sequence). CDR3 loop: CASSIGGTGNVAQYF. For the CDR3, the DNA is TGTGCCAGTAGTATAGGTGGGACAGGGAATGTGGCGCAGTATTTT.

The V and J genes are TRBV4-3 and TRBJ2-4; D perhaps matches TRBD2 (6 bases). The V end was cut by 1 base, the J end by 4 bases, with 8 bases between. Per the germline V gene, CDR1 is LGHNA and CDR2 is YSLEER. There are 14 residues in the CDR3. The CDR3 DNA reads as TGCGCCAGCAGCCAAGGACTAGAGAAAAACATTCAGTACTTC. Amino acids: CASSQGLEKNIQYF.

The chain recombines TRBV13 with TRBJ2-7, with a tentative D call TRBD1 (6 bases). The CDR3 sequence is 18 residues long. V was trimmed by 3 bases and J by 0 bases, leaving 21 bases between them. Germline V gene lookup returns CDR1 PRHDT and CDR2 FYEKMQ (reference sequence). For the CDR3, the DNA is TGTGCCAGCAGCTTGGCGAAGATGACAGGTGATAACTCCTACGAGCAGTACTTC. This codes for CASSLAKMTGDNSYEQYF.

DNA of the CDR3: TGTGCCAGCAGCCCCAGGGGAGGGACCTACGAGCAGTACTTC. Protein sequence: CASSPRGGTYEQYF. The chain couples TRBV2 to TRBJ2-7, with D tentatively TRBD2 (7 bases). The CDR3 is made up of 14 amino acids. Germline loops: CDR1 SNHLY, CDR2 FYNNEI. Trimming stripped 6 bases from V and 2 bases from J, with 14 bases between.

This chain links TRBV15 with TRBJ2-1; D might be TRBD2 (6 bases). There are 13 residues in the CDR3. The V and J ends lost 5 bases and 5 bases respectively, with 10 bases between them. Germline V lookup: CDR1 LNHNV, CDR2 YYDKDF (reference sequence). CDR3 in DNA: TGTGCCACCAGCGGAGCGGGTGACAATGAGCAGTTCTTC. This translates into CATSGAGDNEQFF.

The genes are TRBV28 and TRBJ1-1; 7 positions match TRBD1. The CDR3 spans 16 residues. Germline V gives CDR1 MDHEN, CDR2 SYDVKM. V lost 5 bases, J lost 3 bases, and 12 bases stayed unmatched. The DNA for the CDR3 is TGTGCCAGCAGTCCTGCGCAGGGGGTACAGGACACTGAAGCTTTCTTT. This sequence encodes CASSPAQGVQDTEAFF.

Concerning this clone itself: One end of the junction varies from germline; a read error may be responsible. CDR3 nucleotides: TGTGCTAGCAGCTTTAGCAGGGGGTCTGCTGCTTTCTTT. It translates to CASSFSRGSAAFF. The genes are TRBV7-7 and TRBJ1-1; 7 bases line up with TRBD1. The germline V gene encodes CDR1 SSHAT and CDR2 FNYEAQ (reference sequence). The CDR3 is 13 residues long.

The V gene is TRBV27, the J gene TRBJ2-7, with TRBD1 matching 7 bases. With 5 bases clipped from V and 3 bases from J, the junction kept 10 bases outside the gene matches. CDR1 and CDR2 (germline): MNHEY, SMNVEV (reference sequence). The CDR3 sequence is 15 residues long. The CDR3 nucleotides are TGTGCCAGCAGTCCCGGGGCAGGGGGTAACTACGAGCAGTACTTC. Its translation: CASSPGAGGNYEQYF.

The chain recombines TRBV28 with TRBJ2-7; TRBD2 matches at 7 bases. This CDR3 has 14 amino acids. Germline assignment: CDR1 MDHEN and CDR2 SYDVKM. V dropped 2 bases and J dropped 7; count of bases not matched to a gene: 8. CDR3 nucleotide sequence: TGTGCCAGCAGTTTACTAGCGGTCTACGATGAGCAGTACTTC. Amino acid sequence: CASSLLAVYDEQYF.

V is TRBV5-1 and J is TRBJ2-1, with D maybe TRBD1 (6 bases). The CDR3 spans 16 residues. V lost 2 bases and J lost 1, with 13 bases in between. Germline CDR1 reads SGHRS; CDR2 reads YFSETQ. DNA of the CDR3: TGCGCCAGCAGCTTTCTCTGGGACACTTCCTACAATGAGCAGTTCTTC. It codes for CASSFLWDTSYNEQFF.

This chain connects TRBV9 to TRBJ2-1; 10 bases agree with TRBD2. The germline V gene encodes CDR1 SGDLS and CDR2 YYNGEE. Trimming removed 7 bases from V and 10 bases from J; junction bases left unmatched: 11. The CDR3 is 14 residues long. CDR3 nucleotides: TGTGCCAGCGGTCGGACTAGCGGTACGCTCGAGCAGTTCTTC. Amino acid sequence: CASGRTSGTLEQFF.

This rearrangement joins TRBV4-1 to TRBJ2-6, with D perhaps TRBD2 (5 bases). This CDR3 has 21 residues. In germline, CDR1 is MGHRA, CDR2 YSYEKL. Deletions cut 4 bases from V and 1 base from J, with 26 bases between. The CDR3, as DNA: TGCGCCAGCAGCCTCCCCTTGTCCGGGGTGACATTCTCTTCTGGGGCCAACGTCCTGACTTTC. This gives the protein CASSLPLSGVTFSSGANVLTF.

The genes are TRBV29-1 and TRBJ2-7; 8 positions agree with TRBD1. Germline V gene data show CDR1 as SQVTM and CDR2 as ANQGSEA. This CDR3 has 19 amino acids. The V and J ends lost 4 bases and 4 bases, in that order; junction bases with no gene match: 24. CDR3 region: CSVAGKLGDRRSGWYEQYF. The CDR3 bases are TGCAGCGTTGCGGGGAAGTTAGGGGACAGGCGTTCCGGGTGGTACGAGCAGTACTTC.

The rearrangement links TRBV27 to TRBJ1-1; the D is unclear. V gave up 1 base and J gave up 4 bases, with 7 bases separating them. Germline V gene data show CDR1 as MNHEY and CDR2 as SMNVEV (reference sequence). The CDR3 loop spans 13 amino acids. In DNA, the CDR3 is TGTGCCAGCAGTTTATTTGTGAGCACTGAAGCTTTCTTT. As protein: CASSLFVSTEAFF.

This chain links TRBV11-1 with TRBJ2-1; 9 bases are shared with TRBD1. The V segment lost 4 bases and the J segment 10 bases; nucleotides outside the gene matches: 14. This CDR3 region has 16 residues. Germline V gene lookup returns CDR1 SGHAT and CDR2 FQDESV (reference sequence). The CDR3 sequence is CASSSEPGQGLTEQFF. The CDR3 DNA reads TGTGCCAGCAGCTCTGAGCCGGGACAGGGCCTCACCGAGCAGTTCTTC.

The V and J genes are TRBV6-1 and TRBJ1-2, with 11 nucleotides matching TRBD1. Germline values: CDR1 MNHNS, CDR2 SASEGT. J was trimmed by 3 bases and V by 0 bases; bases with no gene match: 3. The CDR3 runs to 16 residues. CDR3 loop: CASSEARDRGYYGYTF. The CDR3 DNA is TGTGCCAGCAGTGAAGCCCGGGACAGGGGGTACTATGGCTACACCTTC.

The chain joins TRBV2 to TRBJ2-1, with D hard to call. This CDR3 comprises 15 residues. Trimming cost V 7 bases and J 0 bases, with 13 bases left between them. Germline V gene data show CDR1 as SNHLY and CDR2 as FYNNEI. CDR3 sequence reads: CASITPTGSYNEQFF. CDR3 DNA: TGTGCCAGCATCACTCCAACGGGCTCCTACAATGAGCAGTTCTTC.

About this clone: The same CDR3 arises from other DNA sequences in this sample as well. V usage is TRBV4-3 and J usage is TRBJ2-7; 11 nucleotides line up with TRBD2. The length of the CDR3 is 15 residues. Germline V lookup: CDR1 LGHNA, CDR2 YSLEER. The ends lost 1 base at V and 4 bases at J; junction bases unmatched: 3. The CDR3, as DNA: TGCGCCAGCAGCCAAGGACTAGCGGGGTTATACGAGCAGTACTTC. Translating gives CASSQGLAGLYEQYF.